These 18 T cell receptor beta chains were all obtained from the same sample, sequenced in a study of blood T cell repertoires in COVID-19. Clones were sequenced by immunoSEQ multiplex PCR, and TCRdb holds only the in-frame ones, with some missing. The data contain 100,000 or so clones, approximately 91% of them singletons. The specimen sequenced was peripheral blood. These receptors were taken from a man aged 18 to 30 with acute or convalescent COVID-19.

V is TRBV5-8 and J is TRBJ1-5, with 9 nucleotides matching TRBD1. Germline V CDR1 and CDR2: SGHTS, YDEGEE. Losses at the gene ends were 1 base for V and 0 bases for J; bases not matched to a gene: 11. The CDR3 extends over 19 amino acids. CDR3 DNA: TGTGCCAGCAGCTTGAGGCCGGGACAGGGTATTTTTAGCAATCAGCCCCAGCATTTT. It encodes CASSLRPGQGIFSNQPQHF.

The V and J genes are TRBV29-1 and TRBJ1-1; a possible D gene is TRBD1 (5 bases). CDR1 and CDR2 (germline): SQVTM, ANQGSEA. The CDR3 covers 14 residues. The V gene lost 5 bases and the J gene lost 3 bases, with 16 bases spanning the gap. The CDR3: CSVRAMGRDTEAFF. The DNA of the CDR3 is TGCAGCGTTCGAGCAATGGGGCGCGACACTGAAGCTTTCTTT.

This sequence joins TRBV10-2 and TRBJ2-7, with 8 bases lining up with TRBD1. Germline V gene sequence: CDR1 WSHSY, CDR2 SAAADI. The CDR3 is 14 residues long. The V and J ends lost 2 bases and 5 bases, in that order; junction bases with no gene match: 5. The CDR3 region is CASSEGRGHDEQYF. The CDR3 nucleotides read TGCGCCAGCAGTGAGGGCAGGGGGCATGACGAGCAGTACTTC.

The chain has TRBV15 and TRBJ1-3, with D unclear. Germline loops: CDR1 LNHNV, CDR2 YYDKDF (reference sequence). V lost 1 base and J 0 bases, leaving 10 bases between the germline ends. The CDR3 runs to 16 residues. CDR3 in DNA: TGTGCCACCAGCAGAGGGCGGGGATCCTCTGGAAACACCATATATTTT. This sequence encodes CATSRGRGSSGNTIYF.

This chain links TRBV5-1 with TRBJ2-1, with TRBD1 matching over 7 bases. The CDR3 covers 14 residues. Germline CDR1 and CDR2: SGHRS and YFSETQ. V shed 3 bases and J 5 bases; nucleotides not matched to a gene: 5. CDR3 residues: CASSSDRANNEQFF. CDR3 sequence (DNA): TGCGCCAGCAGCTCAGACAGGGCCAACAATGAGCAGTTCTTC. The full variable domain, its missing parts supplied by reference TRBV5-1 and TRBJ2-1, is KAGVTQTPRYLIKTRGQQVTLSCSPISGHRSVSWYQQTPGQGLQFLFEYFSETQRNKGNFPGRFSGRQFSNSRSEMNVSTLELGDSALYLCASSSDRANNEQFFGPGTRLTVL.

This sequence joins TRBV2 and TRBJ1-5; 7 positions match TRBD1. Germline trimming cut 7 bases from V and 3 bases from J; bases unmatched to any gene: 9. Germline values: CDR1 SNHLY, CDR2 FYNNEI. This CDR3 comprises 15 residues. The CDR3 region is CASIYDRALNQPQHF. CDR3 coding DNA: TGTGCCAGCATATACGACAGGGCTCTCAATCAGCCCCAGCATTTT.

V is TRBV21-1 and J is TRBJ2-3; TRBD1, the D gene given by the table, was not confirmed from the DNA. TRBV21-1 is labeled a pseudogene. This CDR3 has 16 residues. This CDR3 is CASSNLGAALTDTQYF. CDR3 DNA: TGTGCCAGCAGCAACTTGGGGGCGGCTCTCACAGATACGCAGTATTTT.

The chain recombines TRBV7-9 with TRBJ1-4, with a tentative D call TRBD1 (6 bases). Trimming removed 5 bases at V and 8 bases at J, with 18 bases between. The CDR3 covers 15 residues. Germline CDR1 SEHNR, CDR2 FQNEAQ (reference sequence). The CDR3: CASSLRGRQVEKLFF. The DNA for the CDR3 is TGTGCCAGCAGCCTTCGAGGGAGACAGGTAGAAAAACTGTTTTTT. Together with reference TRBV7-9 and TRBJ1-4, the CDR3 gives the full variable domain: DTGVSQNPRHKITKRGQNVTFRCDPISEHNRLYWYRQTLGQGPEFLTYFQNEAQLEKSRLLSDRFSAERPKGSFSTLEIQRTEQGDSAMYLCASSLRGRQVEKLFFGSGTQLSVL.

The CDR3 nucleotides are TGTGCCACCAGTGACCCACGACAGCCCAATCAGCCCCAGCATTTT. Its translation: CATSDPRQPNQPQHF. The genes are TRBV24-1 and TRBJ1-5; a weak D match, TRBD1 (5 bases). The V end was cut by 4 bases, the J end by 3 bases, with 12 bases between. The CDR3 runs to 15 residues. Germline loops: CDR1 KGHDR, CDR2 SFDVKD.

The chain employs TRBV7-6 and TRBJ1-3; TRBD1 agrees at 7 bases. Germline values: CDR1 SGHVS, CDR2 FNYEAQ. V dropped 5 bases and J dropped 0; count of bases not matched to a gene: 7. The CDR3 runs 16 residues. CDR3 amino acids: CASSRYRDSSGNTIYF. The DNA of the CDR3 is TGTGCCAGCAGCCGCTATAGGGACAGCTCTGGAAACACCATATATTTT. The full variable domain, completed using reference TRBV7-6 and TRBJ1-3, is GAGVSQSPRYKVTKRGQDVALRCDPISGHVSLYWYRQALGQGPEFLTYFNYEAQQDKSGLPNDRFSAERPEGSISTLTIQRTEQRDSAMYRCASSRYRDSSGNTIYFGEGSWLTVV.

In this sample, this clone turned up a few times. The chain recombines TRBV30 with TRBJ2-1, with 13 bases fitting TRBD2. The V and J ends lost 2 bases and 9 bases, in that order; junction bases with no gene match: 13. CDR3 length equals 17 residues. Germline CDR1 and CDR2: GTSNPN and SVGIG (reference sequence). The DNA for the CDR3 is TGTGCCTGGAGTCCCCGACTAGCGGGAGGCCCGAGGGGTGAGCAGTTCTTC. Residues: CAWSPRLAGGPRGEQFF.

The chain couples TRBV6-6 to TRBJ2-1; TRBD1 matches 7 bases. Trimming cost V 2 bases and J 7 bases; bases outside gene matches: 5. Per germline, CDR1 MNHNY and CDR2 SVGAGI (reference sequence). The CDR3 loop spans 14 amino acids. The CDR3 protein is CASSYLSTGNEQFF. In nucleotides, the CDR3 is TGTGCCAGCAGTTACCTATCGACAGGGAATGAGCAGTTCTTC.

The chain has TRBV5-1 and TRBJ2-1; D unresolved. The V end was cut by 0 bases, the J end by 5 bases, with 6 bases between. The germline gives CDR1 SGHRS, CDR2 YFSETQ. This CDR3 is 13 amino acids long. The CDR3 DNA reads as TGCGCCAGCAGCTTGGGCCGCGACAATGAGCAGTTCTTC. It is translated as CASSLGRDNEQFF.

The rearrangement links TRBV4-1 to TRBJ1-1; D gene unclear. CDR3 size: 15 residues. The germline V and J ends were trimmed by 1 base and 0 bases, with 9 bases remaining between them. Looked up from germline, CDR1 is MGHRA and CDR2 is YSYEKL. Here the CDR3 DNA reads TGCGCCAGCAGCCAAGTATCTGAGATGAACACTGAAGCTTTCTTT. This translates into CASSQVSEMNTEAFF.

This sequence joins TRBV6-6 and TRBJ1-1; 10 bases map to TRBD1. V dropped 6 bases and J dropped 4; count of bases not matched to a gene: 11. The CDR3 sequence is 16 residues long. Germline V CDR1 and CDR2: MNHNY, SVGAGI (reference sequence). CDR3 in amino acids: CASSSGTGVRGTEAFF. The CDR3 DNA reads TGTGCCAGCAGCTCCGGGACAGGGGTGCGCGGCACTGAAGCTTTCTTT.

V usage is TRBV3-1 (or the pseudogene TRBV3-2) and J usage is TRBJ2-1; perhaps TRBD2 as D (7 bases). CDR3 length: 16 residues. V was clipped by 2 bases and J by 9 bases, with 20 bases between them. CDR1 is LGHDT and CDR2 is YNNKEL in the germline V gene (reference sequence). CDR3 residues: CASSQPRGGLQAEQFF. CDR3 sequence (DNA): TGTGCCAGCAGCCAACCTAGGGGGGGGCTACAAGCTGAGCAGTTCTTC.

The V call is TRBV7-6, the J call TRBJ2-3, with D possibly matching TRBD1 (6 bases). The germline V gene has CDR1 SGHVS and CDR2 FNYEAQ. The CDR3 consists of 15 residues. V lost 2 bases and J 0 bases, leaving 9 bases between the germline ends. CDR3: CASSLPGHSTDTQYF. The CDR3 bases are TGTGCCAGCAGCTTACCGGGACACAGCACAGATACGCAGTATTTT.

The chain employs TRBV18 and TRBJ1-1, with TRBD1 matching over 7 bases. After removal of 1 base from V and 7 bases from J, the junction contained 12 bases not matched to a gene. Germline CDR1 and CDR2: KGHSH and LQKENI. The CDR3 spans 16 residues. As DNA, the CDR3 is TGTGCCAGCTCACCACGTTCAGGGGGACAGATTGGTGAAGCTTTCTTT. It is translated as CASSPRSGGQIGEAFF.